These T cell receptor beta chains were read from a single sample in a study of cytomegalovirus exposure and HLA in healthy donors. Generated by immunoSEQ multiplex PCR, the TCRdb table keeps only in-frame clones and is missing some. Of around 110,000 clones in the sample, about three quarters are singletons; the top ten hold roughly 6%. Sequencing was performed on PBMCs. All receptors come from a woman between 45 and 60 years old in good health and CMV-seropositive. The CDR3 runs from the conserved cysteine through the conserved F or W. D genes are given only for firm matches. Expanded clones are given a class, and other clones once, few, many or no size at all.

cdr3_nt	cdr3_aa	j_call	v_call	d_call	clone_size
TGTGCCAGCAGCCAACCGGGACTAGACTACAATGAGCAGTTCTTC	CASSQPGLDYNEQFF	TRBJ2-1	TRBV14	TRBD2	few
TGCGCCAGCAGCTTGGTGACTAGTAGCACAGATACGCAGTATTTT	CASSLVTSSTDTQYF	TRBJ2-3	TRBV5-1	NA	NA
TGTGCCAGCAGCTTAGGGGCGGTAGCGGGATCCCTAAACAATGAGCAGTTCTTC	CASSLGAVAGSLNNEQFF	TRBJ2-1	TRBV11-3	TRBD2	NA
TGTGCCAGCAGCTCCACCGGGACAGGGAAAATCTACGAGCAGTACTTC	CASSSTGTGKIYEQYF	TRBJ2-7	TRBV13	TRBD1	NA
TGCGCCAGCAGCTTACGACAGGATATTGGCTACACCTTC	CASSLRQDIGYTF	TRBJ1-2	TRBV5-1	NA	NA
TGTGCCAGCAGCTTAGCCTCGCTCAGGGATGTACCTGAAGCTTTCTTT	CASSLASLRDVPEAFF	TRBJ1-1	TRBV7-2	NA	NA
TGTGCCAGCAGCCTCACAGGGATTCAGCCCCAGCATTTT	CASSLTGIQPQHF	TRBJ1-5	TRBV7-2	NA	NA
TGTGCCAGCAGCCAAACGACAGGGGGCTATACTGAAGCTTTCTTT	CASSQTTGGYTEAFF	TRBJ1-1	TRBV9	TRBD1	NA
TGTGCCAGCAGTGAAAGGGGGGGAAATGAAAAACTGTTTTTT	CASSERGGNEKLFF	TRBJ1-4	TRBV25-1	NA	NA
TGTGCCAGTAGCGATAGCGGGGGGCGACACAATGAGCAGTTCTTC	CASSDSGGRHNEQFF	TRBJ2-1	TRBV19	TRBD2	NA
TGTGCCAGCAGCTATCCGACTCACACTGAAGCTTTCTTT	CASSYPTHTEAFF	TRBJ1-1	TRBV6-1	NA	few
TGTGCCAGCAGGACCCAAGGACAGGTCGACCAGCCCCAGCATTTT	CASRTQGQVDQPQHF	TRBJ1-5	TRBV28	TRBD1	NA
TGTGCCAGCTCGGAATATCAGGGGCCGACTAACTATGGCTACACCTTC	CASSEYQGPTNYGYTF	TRBJ1-2	TRBV18	NA	NA
TGTGCCAGCAGCTTTCAGGCAGGTCAAGAGACCCAGTACTTC	CASSFQAGQETQYF	TRBJ2-5	TRBV7-2	NA	NA
TGTGCCAGCAGCTTGGCGGGGGGGAGGACGGATACGCAGTATTTT	CASSLAGGRTDTQYF	TRBJ2-3	TRBV7-3	TRBD2	NA
TGTGCCAGCAGCTTAGCCCAGGGCTCTCAGCCCCAGCATTTT	CASSLAQGSQPQHF	TRBJ1-5	TRBV7-2	NA	NA
TGTGCCAGTAGTATAGGAGGACAGGGGGATGAAAAACTGTTTTTT	CASSIGGQGDEKLFF	TRBJ1-4	TRBV19	TRBD1	NA